This T cell receptor beta chain was identified in a study of cytomegalovirus exposure and HLA in healthy donors. The CDR3 totals 13 residues. V was trimmed by 6 bases and J by 7 bases, leaving 13 bases between them. The germline CDR1 and CDR2 sequences are SGHNT and YYREEE (reference sequence). Only a few counts were recorded for this clone. Antigen unknown. General study results and limits: Available immune exposure information was restricted to CMV serostatus only. Later examination showed HLA-associated TCR beta chains had greater clonal expansion than equally common others.

Vbeta (60) and Jbeta (13) primers were used in the PCR. Assay: immunoSEQ multiplex PCR; the TCRdb copy retains only in-frame clones and omits some. The table has about 150,000 clones, approximately 73% seen once. The TCR was taken from a young woman in good health and CMV-seronegative. The chain links TRBV5-4 to TRBJ2-2, with no clear D. The sample taken for sequencing was PBMCs. The CDR3 is CASTYARDGELFF. The CDR3 DNA is TGTGCCAGCACTTACGCGCGAGACGGGGAGCTGTTTTTT.